The 2 T cell receptor beta chains below all came from one sample that was sequenced in a study of shared clonotypes between healthy human individuals. Some clones are missing from TCRdb's copy, which holds only in-frame ones; the method was immunoSEQ multiplex PCR. This table has about 1.1 million clones, approximately 80% appearing once. The specimen was memory CD4+ T cells from PBMCs. Indicated subset: CD45RA-negative fraction. The receptors shown here come from a man aged 18 to 30 in good health. Some clones in this sample may be carry-over from other donors' samples.

This clone appeared once. The V gene is TRBV5-8, the J gene TRBJ1-4; TRBD1 aligns across 9 bases. This CDR3 has 15 amino acids. Germline CDR1 SGHTS, CDR2 YDEGEE. V shed 0 bases and J 8 bases; nucleotides not matched to a gene: 5. CDR3 amino acids: CASSLGTGDSEKLFF. The CDR3 DNA reads TGTGCCAGCAGCTTGGGGACAGGGGATTCGGAAAAACTGTTTTTT. Full variable domain (remainder filled in from reference TRBV5-8 and TRBJ1-4): EAGVTQSPTHLIKTRGQQATLRCSPISGHTSVYWYQQALGLGLQFLLWYDEGEERNRGNFPPRFSGRQFPNYSSELNVNALELEDSALYLCASSLGTGDSEKLFFGSGTQLSVL.

The rearrangement uses TRBV28 and TRBJ1-1, with D possibly matching TRBD1 (6 bases). The CDR3 contains 12 residues. V lost 11 bases, J lost 2 bases, and 12 bases lay in between. The V gene's germline CDR1 is MDHEN and CDR2 SYDVKM. This CDR3 reads CAAGDTNTEAFF. The DNA for the CDR3 is TGTGCCGCAGGGGACACCAACACTGAAGCTTTCTTT.